The T cell receptor (beta chain) under discussion was sequenced for a study of control samples from healthy donors and cancer patients. The CDR3 runs to 14 residues. CDR1 and CDR2 (germline): MNHEY, SVGAGI. Deletions cut 4 bases from V and 4 bases from J, with 11 bases between. Data came from immunoSEQ multiplex PCR; TCRdb stores just in-frame clones and leaves some out. This table holds approximately 120,000 clones, about nine tenths found once. This clonotype was obtained from a human donor in good health. The donor label of this sample is uncertain. The V call is TRBV6-5, the J call TRBJ1-3; D might be TRBD1 (5 bases). The sample comprised blood. CDR3 sequence reads: CASSSTASGNTIYF. Written as DNA, the CDR3 is TGTGCCAGCAGTTCGACAGCGTCAGGAAACACCATATATTTT.